This TCR beta chain was sequenced for a study of blood T cells in healthy people across ages. Primers used in a second PCR of roughly 7 to 12 cycles were a sample-barcoded 5' primer and a J-beta primer mix. Sequencing yielded, for each sample, at least 3 million paired-end reads carrying CDR3. TCRdb independently ran MiXCR on the 5' RACE reads; one entry per CDR3 protein. The sample lists roughly 1,500,000 distinct CDR3 sequences; about 31% were seen once. Study-level findings and limits: Among T cells, TCR beta diversity per million cells dropped roughly linearly as age rose. Whereas aged donors had fewer naive CD4+ cells, long-lived donors had more of them and higher diversity.

The CDR3 contains 17 residues. Trimming took 5 bases from V and 11 from J; bases not matched to a gene: 18. Germline V gene data show CDR1 as MNHNS and CDR2 as SASEGT. Details on this clonotype: Its antigen is as yet unknown.

The total RNA that was extracted per sample amounted to at least 5 micrograms. The sequencing sample was made of blood. V and J are TRBV6-1 and TRBJ2-5; TRBD2 matches 12 bases. The sequence was collected from a woman aged 25 to 39 in good health. The CDR3 bases are TGTGCCAGCAGTCCTCTAGCGGGGGGGCTTAGGTCCTACAAGCAGTACTTC. This gives the protein CASSPLAGGLRSYKQYF.